The 28 T cell receptor beta chains below all came from one sample that was sequenced in a study of CD8+CD57+ T cells in acquired aplastic anemia. Profiles of TCR beta VDJ and CDR3 were generated from a genomic DNA template. One entry per CDR3 protein, called by TCRdb with MiXCR from the reads. The sample has approximately 250,000 distinct CDR3 sequences, around 82% seen once. Whoever was chosen for sequencing had shown CD8+CD57+ cell expansion by flow cytometry. The specimen sequenced was sorted CD4+, CD8+, or CD8+CD57+ T cells (not recorded which) from PBMCs. These receptors were taken from a human donor with aplastic anemia.

The CDR3 DNA sequence: TGTGCCATCAGTGATGGCGGGGTACTGGCTGATTATTTT. Amino acids: CAISDGGVLADYF. The genes are TRBV10-3 and TRBJ2-3, with TRBD2 as a possible D gene (6 bases). The CDR3 contains 13 residues. Germline V gives CDR1 ENHRY, CDR2 SYGVKD. V lost 3 bases and J lost 15, with 19 bases in between.

The rearrangement uses TRBV7-2 and TRBJ1-1; TRBD1 matches 8 bases. V was pared by 5 bases and J by 14 bases, with 19 bases of the junction left unmatched. This CDR3 comprises 15 residues. From germline, CDR1 is SGHTA and CDR2 FQGNSA. For the CDR3, the DNA is TGTGCCAGCAGCACCTCAGGGGGCGTCAACTACGAGCAGTTCTTT. This codes for CASSTSGGVNYEQFF.

The chain uses TRBV5-6 and TRBJ2-3; perhaps D is TRBD1 or TRBD2 (7 bases each). The CDR3 has 16 residues. Trimming stripped 0 bases from V and 4 bases from J, with 15 bases between. Germline lookup yields CDR1 SGHDT and CDR2 YYEEEE. The CDR3 sequence: CASSLAREGASDTQYF. The CDR3, as DNA: TGTGCCAGCAGCTTGGCGAGGGAGGGGGCCTCAGATACGCAGTATTTT.

This clonotype has just a few counts. The genes are TRBV29-1 and TRBJ1-1, with D possibly being TRBD1 (5 bases). V lost 0 bases, J lost 1 base, and 9 bases lay in between. CDR1 is SQVTM and CDR2 is ANQGSEA in the germline V gene. The CDR3 spans 14 residues. The CDR3 sequence: CSVEDGTGNTEAFF. The CDR3 DNA reads as TGCAGCGTTGAAGATGGCACAGGGAACACTGAAGCTTTCTTT.

This clonotype was seen once. Likely a read error: the CDR3 ends without its conserved phenylalanine or tryptophan. The DNA is omitted, as the CDR3 cannot be located on it reliably, and the CDR3 follows TCRdb's listing. The V gene is TRBV19, the J gene TRBJ2-3; whether TRBD1, the table's D call, matches the DNA was not checked. CDR1 LNHDA and CDR2 SQIVND come from the germline V gene (reference sequence). Both ends counted, the CDR3 spans 15 residues. The chain's CDR3 is CASSRRGQRTDTPQH.

The chain carries TRBV7-9 and TRBJ2-1; 12 positions match TRBD2. V lost 3 bases and J lost 9; bases outside the gene matches: 9. The CDR3 consists of 16 residues. Looked up from germline, CDR1 is SEHNR and CDR2 is FQNEAQ (reference sequence). The CDR3 DNA sequence: TGTGCCAGCAGCTTTCAAACTAGCGGGGGGAGCGGTGAGCAGTTCTTC. Its translation is CASSFQTSGGSGEQFF.

There are a few counts of this clonotype. The chain carries TRBV9 and TRBJ2-3; possible D gene TRBD1, 5 bases. Trimming removed 3 bases from V and 15 bases from J, with 23 bases in between. CDR1 is SGDLS and CDR2 is YYNGEE in the germline V gene. CDR3 length: 14 residues. CDR3 DNA: TGTGCCAGCAGCGCCGACAGCGCCTCCTATAATTCATATTTT. Translation: CASSADSASYNSYF.

With regard to this clonotype: The junction shows a germline mismatch at one end, possibly a read error. The V and J genes are TRBV11-3 and TRBJ1-1; D unresolved. This CDR3 spans 15 amino acids. Germline CDR1 SGHNT, CDR2 YENEEA. The CDR3 coding sequence is TGCGCCAGCAGCTTGTCAGCGACGGAGAACACTGAAGCTTTCTTT. Protein: CASSLSATENTEAFF.

The chain combines TRBV7-2 with TRBJ2-1; 7 nucleotides agree with TRBD2. This CDR3 has 16 amino acids. The germline V gene has CDR1 SGHTA and CDR2 FQGNSA. Germline trimming cut 3 bases from V and 13 bases from J; bases unmatched to any gene: 18. The CDR3 spells CASSFPGGPGTQDQFF. The CDR3 DNA reads TGTGCCAGCAGCTTTCCGGGAGGTCCCGGTACGCAGGATCAGTTCTTC.

The chain employs TRBV9 and TRBJ2-7; a possible D gene is TRBD2 (5 bases). Per germline, CDR1 SGDLS and CDR2 YYNGEE. Trimming stripped 0 bases from V and 0 bases from J, with 10 bases between. The CDR3 runs 15 residues. In DNA form, the CDR3 reads TGTGCCAGCAGCGTAGGGTCGGGGTGCTCCTACGAGCAGTACGTC. Translated, it gives CASSVGSGCSYEQYV.

The genes are TRBV5-1 and TRBJ2-3; 10 bases are a match to TRBD1. Per the germline V gene, CDR1 is SGHRS and CDR2 is YFSETQ. V was clipped by 4 bases and J by 2 bases; unmatched bases: 7. The CDR3 runs 16 residues. CDR3 residues: CASSEDRGNSTDTQYF. CDR3 in DNA: TGCGCCAGCAGCGAGGACAGGGGGAATTCCACAGATACGCAGTATTTT.

This clonotype was observed once. The DNA is omitted, as the CDR3 cannot be located on it reliably, and the CDR3 follows TCRdb's listing. This CDR3 reads CATWAGGTGELYF. The chain joins TRBV2 to TRBJ2-2; TRBD1 is taken as the D call from the table, unchecked against the DNA. Germline CDR1 and CDR2: SNHLY and FYNNEI. The CDR3 comprises 13 residues, both ends counted.

The table lists this clonotype with a few counts. DNA for the CDR3: TGTGCCATCAGCCCGGGACAGCTGTATGAAAAACTGTTTTTT. This codes for CAISPGQLYEKLFF. The chain employs TRBV10-3 and TRBJ1-4; TRBD1 matches 7 bases. This CDR3 region has 14 residues. The trim removed 6 bases at V and 6 bases at J, leaving 7 bases unmatched. Germline V CDR1 and CDR2: ENHRY, SYGVKD.

This clonotype is a singleton in its sample. CDR3 nucleotide sequence: TGTGCCAGCGGAGAAGCAGGGGCTACTAACTATGGCTACACCTTC. Translating gives CASGEAGATNYGYTF. The chain couples TRBV12-3 or TRBV12-4 to TRBJ1-2, with D possibly being TRBD1 (6 bases). This CDR3 contains 15 residues. V shed 8 bases and J shed 0 bases, with 16 bases lying between them.

This clonotype was counted at least ten times. V usage is TRBV9 and J usage is TRBJ1-2, with D perhaps TRBD1 (5 bases). The germline V gene encodes CDR1 SGDLS and CDR2 YYNGEE. The CDR3 extends over 15 amino acids. V lost 3 bases to trimming and J lost 6 bases, with 18 bases between them. The CDR3 here is CASSDHLGGEDGYTF. CDR3 bases: TGTGCCAGCAGCGATCACCTGGGGGGTGAAGATGGCTACACCTTC. Together with reference TRBV9 and TRBJ1-2, the CDR3 gives the full variable domain: DSGVTQTPKHLITATGQRVTLRCSPRSGDLSVYWYQQSLDQGLQFLIQYYNGEERAKGNILERFSAQQFPDLHSELNLSSLELGDSALYFCASSDHLGGEDGYTFGSGTRLTVV.

Concerning this clonotype: No conserved phenylalanine or tryptophan is present at the end of the CDR3, so a read error is the likely explanation. The limits of the CDR3 on the DNA are not certain, so only TCRdb's listed CDR3 is given. The chain combines TRBV11-3 with TRBJ2-3. The CDR3 totals 13 residues, both ends included. The V gene's germline CDR1 is SGHNT and CDR2 YENEEA. This CDR3 is CASSVGGTGTTDS.

The chain combines TRBV25-1 with TRBJ2-7, with 7 bases that match TRBD1. CDR1 MGHDK and CDR2 SYGVNS come from the germline V gene. The CDR3 loop spans 15 amino acids. Unmatched junction bases numbered 8, after V lost 4 bases and J lost 2 bases. Here the CDR3 reads CASSAIPTGTYEQYF. The CDR3, as DNA: TGTGCCAGCAGTGCTATACCGACAGGGACCTACGAGCAGTACTTC.

Concerning this clonotype itself: An end of the junction does not agree with germline; a read error may underlie this. The V call is TRBV2, the J call TRBJ2-7; the match to TRBD1 covers 10 bases. CDR3 length equals 13 residues. CDR1 SNHLY and CDR2 FYNNEI come from the germline V gene. In DNA, the CDR3 is TGTGCCAGCAGGGACAGGGGGGCCGATAAGCAGTACTTT. This codes for CASRDRGADKQYF.

The CDR3 loop reads CASSLGPAAGAQYFF. The CDR3 DNA is TGTGCCAGCAGCTTAGGACCGGCGGCCGGGGCGCAGTATTTCTTT. The chain combines TRBV7-9 with TRBJ1-1, with D possibly matching TRBD1 (5 bases). Germline V gene sequence: CDR1 SEHNR, CDR2 FQNEAQ (reference sequence). The CDR3 extends over 15 amino acids. V was trimmed by 1 base and J by 13 bases, leaving 22 bases between them.

The V call is TRBV7-9, the J call TRBJ2-1; D unresolved. Trimming shortened V by 4 bases and J by 13 bases, and 26 bases separated the two germline ends. The CDR3 covers 16 residues. Germline loops: CDR1 SEHNR, CDR2 FQNEAQ (reference sequence). The CDR3 sequence: CASSSSSTQCFDPQFF. The CDR3 DNA sequence: TGTGCCAGCAGCTCCTCAAGTACGCAGTGTTTTGACCCACAGTTCTTC. Drawing the rest from reference TRBV7-9 and TRBJ2-1, the complete variable domain is DTGVSQNPRHKITKRGQNVTFRCDPISEHNRLYWYRQTLGQGPEFLTYFQNEAQLEKSRLLSDRFSAERPKGSFSTLEIQRTEQGDSAMYLCASSSSSTQCFDPQFFGPGTRLTVL.

The chain combines TRBV9 with TRBJ1-1; perhaps TRBD1 as D (5 bases). V was pared by 0 bases and J by 12 bases, with 21 bases between. The CDR3 is 15 amino acids. The germline CDR1 and CDR2 sequences are SGDLS and YYNGEE. The CDR3 DNA sequence: TGTGCCAGCAGCGTAGAGACCACGGGGGACCAGTACTCTTTCTTT. Translating gives CASSVETTGDQYSFF.

V gene TRBV9 combines with J gene TRBJ1-6; perhaps TRBD1 as D (5 bases). Trimming removed 3 bases at V and 13 bases at J, with 17 bases between. CDR3 size: 14 residues. CDR1 is SGDLS and CDR2 is YYNGEE in the germline V gene. CDR3 residues: CASSAVGEGSPLHF. The CDR3 DNA reads TGTGCCAGCAGCGCCGTAGGGGAGGGTTCGCCCCTCCACTTT.

In the case of this clonotype: This likely comes from a read error, as the CDR3 has no conserved phenylalanine or tryptophan at its end. Because the CDR3's place on the DNA is in doubt, the DNA is left out and the CDR3 is given as listed by TCRdb. This sequence joins TRBV7-8 and TRBJ1-2. A total of 12 residues make up the CDR3, ends included. The germline V gene has CDR1 SGHVS and CDR2 FQNEAQ. The CDR3 reads CASSVSSRGTAL.

Comments on this clonotype: Without the conserved terminal phenylalanine or tryptophan, this CDR3 likely stems from a read error. It is unclear where the CDR3 begins or ends on the DNA, so no DNA is shown, and the CDR3 is as TCRdb lists it. The chain links TRBV2 to TRBJ1-2; the table's TRBD1 call for D was not verified on the DNA. Including both end residues, the CDR3 is 16 amino acids long. Germline V gene data show CDR1 as SNHLY and CDR2 as FYNNEI. The CDR3 loop is CASSDGGIHEQFFGPC.

Concerning this clonotype: The conserved final phenylalanine or tryptophan is absent from the CDR3, which likely points to a read error. CDR3 in DNA: TGTGCCAGCAGGGACGGGGGCACAAATACGCAGTATTTTCAGTTCGTC. It encodes CASRDGGTNTQYFQFV. The chain joins TRBV2 to TRBJ2-1; TRBD1 or TRBD2 may be the D gene (6 bases each). CDR3 length: 16 residues. Trimming left V 6 bases short and J 13 bases short, with 28 bases between. Germline V gene sequence: CDR1 SNHLY, CDR2 FYNNEI.

V and J are TRBV9 and TRBJ2-7; D is undetermined. V lost 4 bases, J lost 3 bases, and 14 bases lay in between. The CDR3 is made up of 14 amino acids. CDR1 and CDR2 from the germline V gene are SGDLS and YYNGEE. The chain's CDR3 is CASSSRGRRYEQYF. DNA of the CDR3: TGTGCCAGCAGCTCGCGCGGCAGACGCTACGAGCAGTACTTC.

This chain links TRBV7-2 with TRBJ1-4; the D gene is possibly TRBD1 (5 bases). The CDR3 length is 15 residues. V lost 5 bases and J 7 bases, leaving 17 bases between the germline ends. Germline lookup yields CDR1 SGHTA and CDR2 FQGNSA. CDR3 loop: CASSPTQRGGEKLFF. CDR3 in DNA: TGTGCCAGCAGCCCCACCCAAAGGGGAGGTGAAAAACTGTTTTTT.

The gene calls are TRBV5-4 and TRBJ2-3; D unresolved. Trimming cost V 4 bases and J 6 bases, with 15 bases left between them. The CDR3 extends over 14 amino acids. Germline CDR1 SGHNT, CDR2 YYREEE (reference sequence). The CDR3 loop is CASSPTPCPDTQYF. CDR3 nucleotide sequence: TGTGCCAGCAGCCCTACACCATGTCCCGATACGCAGTATTTT.